The present T cell receptor (beta chain) was sequenced within a study of identical twins. Study conclusions and caveats: In beta out-of-frame sequences, the excess sharing between twins was weaker. Fewer insertions marked abundant cord blood beta clonotypes; young adult naive trended weakly, memory not at all.

All of the donors were Caucasians in good health. This clonotype turned up a few times. Antigen: not known. V gave up 6 bases and J gave up 4 bases; unmatched junction bases: 10. Germline V lookup: CDR1 MDHEN, CDR2 SYDVKM. The length of the CDR3 is 15 residues. TCRdb recomputed calls from the 5' RACE reads with MiXCR, one row per CDR3 protein. The table includes fewer than 650,000 distinct CDR3 sequences, around 7.4% detected once. Another study also made use of these data, one on yellow fever vaccine responses in identical twins.

The chain employs TRBV28 and TRBJ2-7, with 9 bases fitting TRBD1. The sample taken for sequencing was PBMCs. The origin of this receptor is a woman aged 18-35 years in good health. In DNA form, the CDR3 reads TGTGCCAGCAGGCCCGGGGGACAGGGTTGGTACGAGCAGTACTTC. Translating gives CASRPGGQGWYEQYF.